This entry lists 16 T cell receptor beta chains sequenced from one sample in a study of blood T cell repertoires in COVID-19 (dated by TCRdb to the early 2020s). Libraries were made using the immunoSEQ multiplex PCR assay. In TCRdb, the immuneACCESS table is reduced to in-frame sequences with V and J assigned. These tables do not hold every clone; where another copy was compared, an unresolved V gene accounts for under half, and the others remain unexplained. The sample contains a few hundred thousand clones, 85% of them found a single time. The ten largest clonotypes hold roughly 3.4% of the sample. The sample consisted of peripheral blood. The receptors shown here come from a woman aged 18 to 35 with acute or convalescent COVID-19.

CDR3 coding DNA: TGTGCCAGCAGTTTTGGACAGGACTACGAGCAGTACTTC. This codes for CASSFGQDYEQYF. This chain joins TRBV27 and TRBJ2-7, with TRBD1 identical over 7 bases. Looked up from germline, CDR1 is MNHEY and CDR2 is SMNVEV (reference sequence). The CDR3 runs to 13 residues. The junction had 2 bases not matched to a gene; V was cut back by 3 bases and J by 3 bases.

The V and J genes are TRBV24-1 and TRBJ1-1; D is possibly TRBD1 (5 bases). The CDR3 consists of 17 residues. With 3 bases removed from V and 4 bases from J, the gap between germline ends came to 20 bases. Germline V lookup: CDR1 KGHDR, CDR2 SFDVKD. CDR3 in amino acids: CATSDPRRGGRITEAFF. The CDR3 DNA reads TGTGCCACCAGTGATCCCCGACGGGGGGGGAGAATCACTGAAGCTTTCTTT.

A few counts support this clone. This chain links TRBV9 with TRBJ1-6; no firm D call. The V gene lost 3 bases and the J gene lost 6 bases, with 7 bases spanning the gap. In germline, CDR1 is SGDLS, CDR2 YYNGEE. This CDR3 spans 13 amino acids. The CDR3 DNA sequence: TGTGCCAGCAGCGCCACAGCTAATTCACCCCTCCACTTT. It encodes CASSATANSPLHF.

The V and J genes are TRBV20-1 and TRBJ1-6; D is perhaps TRBD1 (5 bases). Germline CDR1 DFQATT, CDR2 SNEGSKA (reference sequence). The CDR3 has 13 residues. Deletions cut 3 bases from V and 8 bases from J, with 11 bases between. The CDR3 nucleotides read TGCAGTGCTAGTCAGGGTATTGATTCACCCCTCCACTTT. Its protein is CSASQGIDSPLHF.

The chain joins TRBV5-4 to TRBJ2-7; 13 nucleotides agree with TRBD2. Trimming at V came to 4 bases and at J to 5 bases, leaving 6 bases not matched to a gene. Looked up from germline, CDR1 is SGHNT and CDR2 is YYREEE (reference sequence). There are 15 residues in the CDR3. CDR3 sequence: CASSPTSGRADEQYF. The CDR3 DNA follows: TGTGCCAGCAGCCCCACTAGCGGGAGGGCCGACGAGCAGTACTTC.

In this sample, this clone turned up a few times. The chain links TRBV19 to TRBJ1-6; perhaps TRBD1 as D (5 bases). The germline V gene encodes CDR1 LNHDA and CDR2 SQIVND (reference sequence). V dropped 7 bases and J dropped 8 bases, with 15 bases sitting between them. The CDR3 covers 14 residues. In DNA form, the CDR3 reads TGTGCCAGTAAGGGTGGGCCAGGGCATTCACCCCTCCACTTT. Translating it yields CASKGGPGHSPLHF.

There are many counts of this clone. V gene TRBV6-5 combines with J gene TRBJ1-6; D is ambiguous. The CDR3 extends over 15 amino acids. From germline, CDR1 is MNHEY and CDR2 SVGAGI. V shed 6 bases and J shed 8 bases, with 17 bases lying between them. The DNA for the CDR3 is TGTGCCAGCAGCCTCTCGGGTGCTAACGATTCACCCCTCCACTTT. Translation gives CASSLSGANDSPLHF.

The rearrangement joins TRBV5-1 to TRBJ1-1; TRBD1 matches 8 bases. The CDR3 has 13 residues. Trimming cost V 3 bases and J 3 bases; bases outside gene matches: 1. Per the germline V gene, CDR1 is SGHRS and CDR2 is YFSETQ. The CDR3 bases are TGCGCCAGCAGCTCGACAGGGGACACTGAAGCTTTCTTT. This translates into CASSSTGDTEAFF.

The CDR3 loop is CASSVGLWAGYYEQYF. The CDR3 DNA is TGTGCCAGCAGCGTAGGTCTGTGGGCAGGGTACTACGAGCAGTACTTC. V and J are TRBV9 and TRBJ2-7, with a weak D call TRBD1 (5 bases). Germline assignment: CDR1 SGDLS and CDR2 YYNGEE. Trimming cost V 0 bases and J 3 bases, with 16 bases left between them. This CDR3 is 16 amino acids long.

The chain recombines TRBV5-1 with TRBJ1-2; D is unclear. Germline V gives CDR1 SGHRS, CDR2 YFSETQ. Deletions cut 1 base from V and 3 bases from J, with 7 bases between. The CDR3 spans 13 residues. CDR3 DNA sequence: TGCGCCAGCAGCTTGCTGGGAGACTATGGCTACACCTTC. As protein: CASSLLGDYGYTF.

The gene calls are TRBV10-3 and TRBJ1-3; the D gene is possibly TRBD1 (5 bases). V was pared by 5 bases and J by 1 base, with 12 bases between. The CDR3 runs to 15 residues. Germline CDR1 is ENHRY and CDR2 is SYGVKD. The CDR3 DNA reads as TGTGCCATCAGTCCCAACACAGGATCTGGAAACACCATATATTTT. Protein sequence: CAISPNTGSGNTIYF.

This clone was seen a few times. The chain joins TRBV4-2 to TRBJ2-7; tentatively, D is TRBD1 (6 bases). This CDR3 comprises 12 residues. Per the germline V gene, CDR1 is LGHNA and CDR2 is YNFKEQ. Deletions cut 3 bases from V and 10 bases from J, with 13 bases between. CDR3 bases: TGTGCCAGCAGCCAGGGGGCTATGGGACAGTACTTC. It yields the protein CASSQGAMGQYF.

The chain links TRBV4-2 to TRBJ1-2; weak D call: TRBD1 (5 bases). The length of the CDR3 is 16 residues. Trimming shortened V by 4 bases and J by 2 bases, and 17 bases separated the two germline ends. Germline values: CDR1 LGHNA, CDR2 YNFKEQ. CDR3 sequence: CASSRRRGEGNYGYTF. In DNA form, the CDR3 reads TGTGCCAGCAGCCGGAGGAGGGGTGAGGGGAACTATGGCTACACCTTC.

This chain uses TRBV6-6 with TRBJ1-3, with 7 nucleotides matching TRBD1. V gave up 5 bases and J gave up 0 bases; unmatched junction bases: 7. Germline V gene sequence: CDR1 MNHNY, CDR2 SVGAGI (reference sequence). The CDR3 runs to 16 residues. The CDR3 spells CASSRRQGNSGNTIYF. The DNA for the CDR3 is TGTGCCAGCAGTCGACGACAGGGCAACTCTGGAAACACCATATATTTT.

Only one count was recorded for this clone. The CDR3 DNA is TGTGCCAGCAGGAACAGCCAGAATGAAAAACTGTTTTTT. Translation gives CASRNSQNEKLFF. The rearrangement links TRBV25-1 to TRBJ1-4; D gene ambiguous. Per germline, CDR1 MGHDK and CDR2 SYGVNS. This CDR3 comprises 13 residues. The V end lost 6 bases, the J end lost 5 bases, and 10 bases lay between the germline ends.

This sequence joins TRBV6-6 and TRBJ2-1, with TRBD1 as a possible D gene (10 bases). V was trimmed by 4 bases and J by 5 bases, leaving 18 bases between them. The CDR3 is 16 amino acids. The germline gives CDR1 MNHNY, CDR2 SVGAGI (reference sequence). CDR3 protein: CASSSPSGTGDNEQFF. CDR3 bases: TGTGCCAGCAGTTCCCCTAGCGGGACAGGGGACAATGAGCAGTTCTTC.